This T cell receptor beta chain is drawn from a study of breast tumors, draining lymph nodes, adjacent tissues. Between the trimmed V and J ends, which lost 8 bases and 3 bases, there was a span of 21 bases. CDR1 and CDR2 from the germline V gene are SGDLS and YYNGEE. CDR3 size: 16 residues. Breast cancer patients provided tissue from their axillary draining lymph nodes. In TCRdb, the multiplex PCR reads were re-called with MiXCR into one record per CDR3 protein. Of roughly 110,000 distinct CDR3 sequences detected, around 30% appear once; the ten largest clones hold under 6.5%. This clonotype was detected many times.

This TCR was sampled from a female donor with breast cancer. Some clones in this sample may be carry-over from other donors' samples. What was sequenced was axillary lymph node tissue. The chain couples TRBV9 to TRBJ2-1; maybe TRBD1 (6 bases). This chain's CDR3 is CARDGAWTALYNEQFF. As DNA, the CDR3 is TGTGCCAGGGACGGGGCTTGGACAGCTCTCTACAATGAGCAGTTCTTC. Full variable domain (missing parts from reference TRBV9 and TRBJ2-1): DSGVTQTPKHLITATGQRVTLRCSPRSGDLSVYWYQQSLDQGLQFLIQYYNGEERAKGNILERFSAQQFPDLHSELNLSSLELGDSALYFCARDGAWTALYNEQFFGPGTRLTVL.